This T cell receptor beta chain was identified during a study of control samples from healthy donors and cancer patients. The ends lost 4 bases at V and 2 bases at J; junction bases unmatched: 4. This CDR3 region has 15 residues. Germline V gene sequence: CDR1 KGHSH, CDR2 LQKENI. TCRdb's table, derived via immunoSEQ multiplex PCR, lists solely in-frame clones and lacks some. The table has about 130,000 clones, more than 70% seen once. This sequence originates from a man aged 50-59 years in good health. The sequenced sample consisted of blood. J is TRBJ2-3 and V is TRBV18, with 9 nucleotides matching TRBD1. The CDR3 region has the DNA TGTGCCAGCTCACAGGGACAGGGCAACACAGATACGCAGTATTTT. This codes for CASSQGQGNTDTQYF.